The source of this T cell receptor beta chain is a study of CD8+CD57+ T cells in acquired aplastic anemia. Study-wide background: Isolated CD4+ and CD8+ cells, once sorted, yielded DNA averaging about 3.4 ug.

The length of the CDR3 is 14 residues. Trimming cost V 4 bases and J 6 bases, with 14 bases left between them. From germline, CDR1 is SGHAT and CDR2 FQNNGV. In patients chosen for sequencing, flow cytometry had shown CD8+CD57+ cell expansion. As regards this clonotype: It may be a read error: a sequence one base away is much more abundant.

Genomic DNA was employed as the template in profiling TCR beta VDJ and CDR3. MiXCR, run by TCRdb on the reads, gives a single entry per CDR3 protein. This sample has 150,000 to 200,000 distinct CDR3 sequences, with more than 40% found just once. This sequence originates from a human donor with aplastic anemia. The rearrangement links TRBV11-2 to TRBJ2-3; D possibly corresponds to TRBD1 (5 bases). The sequenced sample consisted of sorted CD4+, CD8+, or CD8+CD57+ T cells (not recorded which) from PBMCs. CDR3: CASSSVGQSDTQYF. CDR3 coding DNA: TGTGCCAGCAGCTCAGTAGGACAAAGCGATACGCAGTATTTT.